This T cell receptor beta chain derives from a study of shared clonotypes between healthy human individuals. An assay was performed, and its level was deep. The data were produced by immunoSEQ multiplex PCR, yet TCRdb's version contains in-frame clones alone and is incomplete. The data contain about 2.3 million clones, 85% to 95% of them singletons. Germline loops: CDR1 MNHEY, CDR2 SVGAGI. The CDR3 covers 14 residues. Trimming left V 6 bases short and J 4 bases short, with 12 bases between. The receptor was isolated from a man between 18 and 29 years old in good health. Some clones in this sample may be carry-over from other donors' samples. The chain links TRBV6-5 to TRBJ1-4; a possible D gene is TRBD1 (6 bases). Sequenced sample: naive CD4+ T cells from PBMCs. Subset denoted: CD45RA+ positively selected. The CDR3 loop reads CASSLGQFNEKLFF. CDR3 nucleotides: TGTGCCAGCAGCCTTGGACAGTTTAATGAAAAACTGTTTTTT.